Described below is a single TCR beta chain sequence and its context. Antigen specificity is unknown. The source of the sample is a study of Ad26.COV2.S vaccination and SARS-CoV-2 variants. Study background: The COV1001 Ad26.COV2.S trial arm included the donor. Findings of the study overall: Researchers cautioned that TCR breadth and depth analyses may have underestimated total T cell responses. Comparable non-spike TCR breadth was observed in vaccine and placebo recipients.

Method: immunoSEQ multiplex PCR; TCRdb's copy keeps in-frame clones and lacks some. The profile shows about 680,000 clones, 89% of them singletons. Regarding treatment: approximately 18 received Ad26.COV2.S at low or high dose, single or two shots; about five received placebo; per-sample allocation not given. The samples were gathered on day 63 after the first injection of vaccine or placebo. An Ad26 vector was used to express Wuhan-strain SARS-CoV-2 spike as the vaccine. CDR3 length: 17 amino acids. Germline CDR1 and CDR2: SGHAT and FQNNGV. J was trimmed by 6 bases and V by 5 bases; bases with no gene match: 9.

This rearrangement joins TRBV11-2 to TRBJ2-2, with 13 bases identical to TRBD2. The sequence was collected from a person between 18 and 65 years old who received the Ad26.COV2.S COVID-19 vaccine or a placebo. The sample consisted of peripheral blood, taken in a trial of Ad26.COV2.S vaccine versus placebo. The CDR3 sequence is CASSKLAGGPKAGELFF. The CDR3 coding sequence is TGTGCCAGCAGCAAACTAGCGGGAGGGCCCAAAGCCGGGGAGCTGTTTTTT. Full variable domain (outside the CDR3, taken from reference TRBV11-2 and TRBJ2-2): EAGVAQSPRYKIIEKRQSVAFWCNPISGHATLYWYQQILGQGPKLLIQFQNNGVVDDSQLPKDRFSAERLKGVDSTLKIQPAKLEDSAVYLCASSKLAGGPKAGELFFGEGSRLTVL.